The 2 T cell receptor beta chains listed next were all sequenced from one sample in a study of CD8+ T cells in alopecia areata. Once RNA had been extracted, it was reverse transcribed into cDNA to act as the sequencing template. Method: immunoSEQ multiplex PCR; TCRdb's copy keeps in-frame clones and lacks some. The sample yields about 130,000 clones, approximately 49% seen once. The sequences come from CD8+ T cells sorted from blood, collected at week 0. The receptors derive from a human donor with alopecia areata.

The chain uses TRBV29-1 and TRBJ1-2; D perhaps matches TRBD1 (5 bases). The length of the CDR3 is 14 residues. Trimming removed 6 bases at V and 2 bases at J, with 16 bases between. Germline lookup yields CDR1 SQVTM and CDR2 ANQGSEA. DNA for the CDR3: TGCAGCGTGCCCGAGGGCAGGGTAAACTATGGCTACACCTTC. Protein product: CSVPEGRVNYGYTF.

This sequence joins TRBV7-9 and TRBJ2-7; 10 bases fit TRBD2. V lost 4 bases and J lost 2; bases outside the gene matches: 11. The CDR3 extends over 17 amino acids. Germline V lookup: CDR1 SEHNR, CDR2 FQNEAQ (reference sequence). CDR3 residues: CASSSLLSGGSPYEQYF. DNA of the CDR3: TGTGCCAGCAGCTCCCTCCTTAGCGGGGGGTCACCCTACGAGCAGTACTTC.